The T cell receptor (beta chain) under discussion was sequenced for a study of T cell responses to AZD1222 COVID-19 vaccine. Germline lookup yields CDR1 KGHSH and CDR2 LQKENI. V dropped 5 bases and J dropped 3 bases, with 7 bases sitting between them. This CDR3 has 12 residues. The method was immunoSEQ multiplex PCR; TCRdb's version includes in-frame clones alone and lacks a portion of them. The sample records some 150,000 clones, 88% being singletons. Whole-study findings and limits: Every sample of the repertoires postdated the peak T cell response. Donors skewed white British and female; clonal diversity was possibly underestimated.

A word on this clone: No antigen is known for it.

This clonotype was sampled from an adult in good health. This chain uses TRBV18 with TRBJ2-5, with D hard to call. The sequencing here drew on peripheral blood, taken on day 0 of AZD1222 vaccination. CDR3 sequence (DNA): TGTGCCAGCTCATCTAACGAAGAGACCCAGTACTTC. Encoded protein: CASSSNEETQYF.